Sequencing of this T cell receptor beta chain was carried out in a study of regulatory T cells in long-lasting Graves disease. At the level of the study: Graves' patients (newly diagnosed) had been on antithyroid drugs under 3 months.

Time point of the sample: newly diagnosed GD, antithyroid drugs for less than 3 months. The TCR library used RNA extracted from PBMCs. Recruitment took place at an endocrinology department in Xi'an, China. Investigators prepared the TCR beta libraries by applying iRepertoire HTBI primers and Arm-PCR of CDR3 regions. TCRdb redid the calling of the multiplex PCR reads with MiXCR, one entry per CDR3 protein. Of about 560,000 distinct CDR3 sequences in the sample, 15% to 20% are singletons; the top ten hold 12%. CDR3 size: 15 residues. Germline lookup yields CDR1 MNHGY and CDR2 SVAAGI. About this clonotype itself: A much larger clone lies a single base off, so this may be a read error.

The same sample was also used in a study of T cells in Graves' hyperthyroidism and ophthalmopathy. From that report: The study based diagnoses on clinical symptoms, serum thyroxine and TRAb, thyroid ultrasound and orbital computed tomography.

J is TRBJ2-2 and V is TRBV6-9; possible D gene TRBD1, 6 bases. The receptor comes from a young man with Graves disease. This material consisted of peripheral blood mononuclear cells (PBMCs), taken at new diagnosis, from a patient treated with antithyroid drugs. CDR3 amino acids: CASSYQGQGTGEPFF. CDR3 DNA sequence: TGTGCCAGCAGTTACCAGGGGCAGGGGACCGGGGAGCCGTTTTTT.